This T cell receptor (beta chain) was captured in a study of response to subunit inactivated influenza vaccine. TCRdb independently ran MiXCR on the RT-PCR reads; one entry per CDR3 protein. The table records some 500,000 distinct CDR3 sequences, 25% of them present only once. V lost 2 bases and J 9 bases, leaving 11 bases between the germline ends. Germline CDR1 and CDR2: SGHDN and FVKESK. The length of the CDR3 is 13 residues. The specimen comprised CD4+ T cells sorted from PBMCs, sampled roughly 5 days after vaccination. This clonotype was sampled from a man in his fifties or sixties who received an inactivated influenza vaccine. The V and J genes are TRBV14 and TRBJ2-1, with D uncertain. The CDR3: CASSQTWLSEQFF. CDR3 coding DNA: TGTGCCAGCAGCCAAACTTGGCTCAGTGAGCAGTTCTTC.